This T cell receptor beta chain stems from a study of breast tumors, draining lymph nodes, adjacent tissues. Broader study findings: Most tumor T cells seemingly derive from lymph node, then expand in tumor. Compared with lymph nodes, tumors were less diverse; compared with nontumor tissue, more. Tumor T cell lymph node origin was a supported hypothesis, not proven. Luminal-like breast cancer showed significantly higher tumor–nontumor repertoire similarity than basal-like.

Axillary draining lymph nodes of breast cancer patients supplied the node samples. A note on this clonotype: Its matching antigen is unknown. At one end the junction does not follow the germline gene, possibly because of a read error.

MiXCR, applied by TCRdb to the multiplex PCR reads, yields one record per CDR3 protein. This sample has approximately 150,000 distinct CDR3 sequences, with 33% found just once. There are 16 residues in the CDR3. Per germline, CDR1 SGHRS and CDR2 YFSETQ. The origin of this receptor is a female donor with breast cancer. Some clones in this sample may be carry-over from other donors' samples. The chain has TRBV5-1 and TRBJ2-5, with D perhaps matching TRBD1 or TRBD2 (5 bases each). Material for sequencing was axillary lymph node tissue. The CDR3 here is CASGLGDLGTSVAQYF. Written as DNA, the CDR3 is TGCGCCAGCGGCTTGGGAGATTTAGGGACCAGCGTGGCCCAGTACTTC.